The 9 T cell receptor beta chains listed next were all sequenced from one sample in a study of blood T cell repertoires in COVID-19 (dated by TCRdb to the early 2020s). The receptor library was made with the immunoSEQ multiplex PCR assay. Imported from immuneACCESS, the table was reduced by TCRdb to in-frame sequences with V and J called. These copies leave out some clones; in studies compared against another copy, an unresolved V gene accounts for under half, and the cause of the remainder is not known. In this sample the table shows about 160,000 clones, more than 80% of which occur a single time. The biggest ten clones account for about 2% of the sample. Specimen: peripheral blood. The receptor set was obtained from a woman aged 55-69 years with COVID-19, enrolled during active disease.

In DNA, the CDR3 is TGTGCCAGCAGCTTTGCACAGGGGGCGGTGAACACTGAAGCTTTCTTT. This translates into CASSFAQGAVNTEAFF. The J gene is TRBJ1-1, the V gene TRBV11-2; TRBD1 aligns across 9 bases. Germline-derived CDR1 and CDR2 are SGHAT and FQNNGV. The CDR3 consists of 16 residues. The V gene end was trimmed by 3 bases and the J gene end by 0 bases; junction bases not matched to a gene: 5. Based on the CDR3 plus reference TRBV11-2 and TRBJ1-1, the full variable domain is EAGVAQSPRYKIIEKRQSVAFWCNPISGHATLYWYQQILGQGPKLLIQFQNNGVVDDSQLPKDRFSAERLKGVDSTLKIQPAKLEDSAVYLCASSFAQGAVNTEAFFGQGTRLTVV.

The chain carries TRBV27 and TRBJ2-7; tentatively, D is TRBD1 (7 bases). CDR1 and CDR2 from the germline V gene are MNHEY and SMNVEV (reference sequence). Between the trimmed V and J ends, which lost 5 bases and 2 bases, there was a span of 13 bases. There are 14 residues in the CDR3. CDR3 loop: CASSAGQSTYEQYF. The CDR3 nucleotides are TGTGCCAGCAGTGCGGGACAGTCTACCTACGAGCAGTACTTC.

The chain has TRBV19 and TRBJ1-6, with 9 bases identical to TRBD1. The length of the CDR3 is 14 residues. In germline, CDR1 is LNHDA, CDR2 SQIVND (reference sequence). J lost 9 bases, V lost 1 base, and 1 base had no gene match. In nucleotides, the CDR3 is TGTGCCAGTAGTATAGGACAGGGGGTTTCACCCCTCCACTTT. It specifies CASSIGQGVSPLHF.

This chain uses TRBV5-6 with TRBJ1-1; 7 positions match TRBD1. Germline loops: CDR1 SGHDT, CDR2 YYEEEE. This CDR3 contains 15 residues. Trimming took 0 bases from V and 4 from J; bases not matched to a gene: 6. Here the CDR3 reads CASSLVGRGSTEAFF. The CDR3 DNA is TGTGCCAGCAGCTTGGTGGGCAGGGGGTCCACTGAAGCTTTCTTT.

On this clone itself: The sample contains more than one DNA sequence encoding this CDR3. V gene TRBV18 combines with J gene TRBJ1-6, with 8 bases that match TRBD1. Losses at the gene ends were 3 bases for V and 10 bases for J; bases not matched to a gene: 5. The V gene's germline CDR1 is KGHSH and CDR2 LQKENI. This CDR3 has 14 residues. DNA for the CDR3: TGTGCCAGCTCACCGACAGGGGAAGGGTCACCCCTCCACTTT. Protein: CASSPTGEGSPLHF.

CDR3 amino acids: CASSEWGGRGEKLFF. DNA of the CDR3: TGTGCCAGCAGTGAATGGGGAGGGAGGGGTGAAAAACTGTTTTTT. The rearrangement joins TRBV27 to TRBJ1-4; a weak D match, TRBD1 (5 bases). Germline CDR1 MNHEY, CDR2 SMNVEV (reference sequence). V was pared by 5 bases and J by 7 bases, with 17 bases between. This CDR3 has 15 residues.

The J gene is TRBJ2-1, the V gene TRBV4-2; 7 nucleotides align to TRBD2. V was clipped by 1 base and J by 0 bases; unmatched bases: 9. Germline V lookup: CDR1 LGHNA, CDR2 YNFKEQ. CDR3 length: 18 residues. Here the CDR3 reads CASSQVALARSSYNEQFF. CDR3 in DNA: TGTGCCAGCAGCCAAGTAGCACTAGCGAGGAGCTCCTACAATGAGCAGTTCTTC.

CDR3 sequence: CASSRGSDTEAFF. CDR3 sequence (DNA): TGTGCCAGCTCACGCGGCTCCGATACTGAAGCTTTCTTT. The rearrangement joins TRBV18 to TRBJ1-1; D remains unclear. V was pared by 4 bases and J by 5 bases, with 11 bases between. The CDR3 is 13 amino acids. CDR1 and CDR2 from the germline V gene are KGHSH and LQKENI.

The rearrangement joins TRBV5-1 to TRBJ2-2, with no clear D. Germline CDR1 is SGHRS and CDR2 is YFSETQ. Trimming pared 4 bases from V and 7 bases from J, leaving 17 bases between. CDR3 length: 15 residues. In DNA, the CDR3 is TGCGCCAGCAGCGAGAGGCCCACGAGGATCGGGGAGCTGTTTTTT. Translated: CASSERPTRIGELFF.